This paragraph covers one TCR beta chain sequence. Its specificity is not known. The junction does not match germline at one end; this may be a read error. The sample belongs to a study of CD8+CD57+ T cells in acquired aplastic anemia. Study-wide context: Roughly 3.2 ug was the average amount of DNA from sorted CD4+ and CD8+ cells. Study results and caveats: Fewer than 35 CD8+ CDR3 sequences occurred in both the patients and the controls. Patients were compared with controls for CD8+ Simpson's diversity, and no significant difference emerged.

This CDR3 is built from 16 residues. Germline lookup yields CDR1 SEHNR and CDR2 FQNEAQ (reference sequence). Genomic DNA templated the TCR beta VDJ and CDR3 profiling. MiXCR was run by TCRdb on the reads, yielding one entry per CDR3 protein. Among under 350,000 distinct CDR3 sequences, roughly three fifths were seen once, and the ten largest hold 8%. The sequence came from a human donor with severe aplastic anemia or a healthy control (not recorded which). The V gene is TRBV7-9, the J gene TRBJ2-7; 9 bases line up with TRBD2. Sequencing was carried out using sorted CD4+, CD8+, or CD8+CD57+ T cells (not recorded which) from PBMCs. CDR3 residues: CASSSNPGLASYEQHF. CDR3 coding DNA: TGTGCCAGCAGCTCGAATCCGGGACTAGCTTCCTACGAGCAGCACTTC.